This TCR beta chain derives from a study of cytomegalovirus exposure and HLA in healthy donors. V was shortened by 6 bases and J by 7 bases, with 12 bases between the two germline ends. Per the germline V gene, CDR1 is LNHDA and CDR2 is SQIVND (reference sequence). This CDR3 spans 12 amino acids. The PCR had 60 Vbeta and 13 Jbeta primers. Sequencing used immunoSEQ multiplex PCR; TCRdb keeps in-frame clones, though not all of them. The sample lists about 140,000 clones, about four fifths occurring once. The specimen sequenced was PBMCs. The receptor was derived from a middle-aged man in good health and CMV-seropositive. The V and J genes are TRBV19 and TRBJ1-1, with D unresolved. CDR3 sequence: CASSSIRSEAFF. The CDR3 DNA sequence: TGTGCCAGTAGCTCCATTCGTAGTGAAGCTTTCTTT.